These 26 T cell receptor beta chains came from one sample sequenced in a study of type 1 regulatory T cells. TCRdb independently ran MiXCR on the reads; one entry per CDR3 protein. In the table there are about 39,000 distinct CDR3 sequences, 10% to 15% of which are singletons. These TCRs are of unknown antigen specificity. The sequenced sample was cultured non-Tr1 T cells, either the whole culture or a sorted T cell fraction (not recorded which). The source of these receptors is a human donor in good health.

This clonotype was seen at least ten times. The V call is TRBV28, the J call TRBJ2-5; 9 bases match TRBD1. The junction had 4 bases not matched to a gene; V was cut back by 6 bases and J by 5 bases. Germline V gives CDR1 MDHEN, CDR2 SYDVKM. The CDR3 is made up of 13 amino acids. The CDR3 region has the DNA TGTGCCAGCAGGCGGACAGGGGTGGAGACCCAGTACTTC. Protein: CASRRTGVETQYF.

The rearrangement joins TRBV7-2 to TRBJ1-5; D unresolved. This CDR3 is 15 amino acids long. From germline, CDR1 is SGHTA and CDR2 FQGNSA. Deletions cut 2 bases from V and 3 bases from J, with 11 bases between. CDR3 protein: CASSLKPADNQPQHF. The CDR3 region has the DNA TGTGCCAGCAGCTTAAAGCCAGCAGACAATCAGCCCCAGCATTTT. The variable domain in full, completed from reference TRBV7-2 and TRBJ1-5, reads GAGVSQSPSNKVTEKGKDVELRCDPISGHTALYWYRQSLGQGLEFLIYFQGNSAPDKSGLPSDRFSAERTGGSVSTLTIQRTQQEDSAVYLCASSLKPADNQPQHFGDGTRLSIL.

This clonotype has more than one count but fewer than ten. The rearrangement uses TRBV6-5 and TRBJ2-2, with 8 nucleotides matching TRBD2. The germline V gene encodes CDR1 MNHEY and CDR2 SVGAGI. Trimming at V came to 3 bases and at J to 3 bases, leaving 6 bases not matched to a gene. The CDR3 has 16 amino acids. DNA of the CDR3: TGTGCCAGCAGTTATGGCTCCGGGGGGGACACCGGGGAGCTGTTTTTT. Its translation is CASSYGSGGDTGELFF.

In its sample, this clonotype was seen many times. The rearrangement joins TRBV5-1 to TRBJ1-6, with D perhaps matching TRBD1 (5 bases). V was trimmed by 4 bases and J by 7 bases, leaving 12 bases between them. The CDR3 spans 14 residues. CDR1 and CDR2 from the germline V gene are SGHRS and YFSETQ. The CDR3 DNA is TGCGCCAGCAGCAAACAGGTTTCAAATTCACCCCTCCACTTT. Protein sequence: CASSKQVSNSPLHF.

This clonotype has at least ten counts. The chain employs TRBV10-3 and TRBJ1-5, with D possibly matching TRBD1 (6 bases). The CDR3 extends over 14 amino acids. Trimming left V 0 bases short and J 7 bases short, with 10 bases between. Germline assignment: CDR1 ENHRY and CDR2 SYGVKD. CDR3 in DNA: TGTGCCATCAGTGAGTCTGACAGGAACCAGCCCCAGCATTTT. This encodes CAISESDRNQPQHF.

This chain links TRBV7-2 with TRBJ2-2; D call uncertain. The ends were cut back, 5 bases at V and 2 bases at J, with 6 bases in the middle. This CDR3 has 13 amino acids. Germline V gene data show CDR1 as SGHTA and CDR2 as FQGNSA. The CDR3: CASSQINTGELFF. The DNA of the CDR3 is TGTGCCAGCAGCCAGATCAACACCGGGGAGCTGTTTTTT.

The rearrangement uses TRBV19 and TRBJ2-3; 10 nucleotides match TRBD2. V shed 4 bases, J shed 5 bases, and the junction held 9 bases outside the gene matches. Germline CDR1 and CDR2: LNHDA and SQIVND (reference sequence). The length of the CDR3 is 16 residues. CDR3 DNA sequence: TGTGCCAGTAGTACCAGACTAGCGGGCGCCTTAGATACGCAGTATTTT. Translation gives CASSTRLAGALDTQYF.

This clonotype was seen ten or more times. This chain uses TRBV20-1 with TRBJ2-5; TRBD2 agrees at 9 bases. Germline loops: CDR1 DFQATT, CDR2 SNEGSKA (reference sequence). There are 13 residues in the CDR3. V lost 5 bases, J lost 1 base, and 2 bases stayed unmatched. CDR3 loop: CSAQTSGQETQYF. The CDR3 nucleotides are TGCAGTGCTCAGACTAGCGGCCAAGAGACCCAGTACTTC.

The genes are TRBV27 and TRBJ2-5; D perhaps matches TRBD2 (6 bases). Trimming cost V 6 bases and J 5 bases, with 16 bases left between them. This CDR3 region has 14 residues. From germline, CDR1 is MNHEY and CDR2 SMNVEV (reference sequence). In nucleotides, the CDR3 is TGTGCCAGCAGCAGGCCGGGGGACGGGGAGACCCAGTACTTC. Translated, it gives CASSRPGDGETQYF.

The gene calls are TRBV5-1 and TRBJ2-1; D is perhaps TRBD2 (6 bases). Trimming took off 0 bases at V and 5 bases at J, with 27 bases between the two ends. In germline, CDR1 is SGHRS, CDR2 YFSETQ. The CDR3 runs to 20 residues. DNA for the CDR3: TGCGCCAGCAGCTTGGCCGCGGGGTTGGGCCTAGCAAGAGGTAACAATGAGCAGTTCTTC. Amino acid sequence: CASSLAAGLGLARGNNEQFF.

This clonotype was counted at least ten times. The rearrangement uses TRBV6-1 and TRBJ2-5, with a weak D call TRBD1 (5 bases). The V gene's germline CDR1 is MNHNS and CDR2 SASEGT. The CDR3 loop spans 14 amino acids. Trimming took off 4 bases at V and 4 bases at J, with 13 bases between the two ends. CDR3 amino acids: CASSGKGPRETQYF. CDR3 nucleotides: TGTGCCAGCAGTGGGAAGGGGCCGCGAGAGACCCAGTACTTC.

This clonotype was recorded many times. The chain joins TRBV20-1 to TRBJ2-1, with 9 bases aligning to TRBD2. The CDR3 extends over 14 amino acids. V dropped 4 bases and J dropped 7; count of bases not matched to a gene: 8. Germline V lookup: CDR1 DFQATT, CDR2 SNEGSKA (reference sequence). The CDR3 DNA reads as TGCAGTGCTAAACGACTAGCGGCTCGGAATGAGCAGTTCTTC. Translating it yields CSAKRLAARNEQFF.

This clonotype was picked up many times. J is TRBJ2-7 and V is TRBV28; D possibly matches TRBD1 or TRBD2 (5 bases each). This CDR3 has 15 amino acids. The ends were cut back, 3 bases at V and 3 bases at J, with 15 bases in the middle. The germline V gene encodes CDR1 MDHEN and CDR2 SYDVKM. CDR3 bases: TGTGCCAGCAGTTTCAGGGACCTCGCTTACTACGAGCAGTACTTC. The encoded protein is CASSFRDLAYYEQYF. The whole variable domain, remainder taken from reference TRBV28 and TRBJ2-7, is DVKVTQSSRYLVKRTGEKVFLECVQDMDHENMFWYRQDPGLGLRLIYFSYDVKMKEKGDIPEGYSVSREKKERFSLILESASTNQTSMYLCASSFRDLAYYEQYFGPGTRLTVT.

This chain links TRBV5-1 with TRBJ2-1, with D hard to call. In germline, CDR1 is SGHRS, CDR2 YFSETQ. Trimming took off 1 base at V and 2 bases at J, with 10 bases between the two ends. The CDR3 totals 15 residues. The CDR3 reads CASSLPKIPYNEQFF. The DNA of the CDR3 is TGCGCCAGCAGCTTGCCTAAGATCCCCTACAATGAGCAGTTCTTC. The full variable domain, in which reference TRBV5-1 and TRBJ2-1 provide the parts outside the CDR3, is KAGVTQTPRYLIKTRGQQVTLSCSPISGHRSVSWYQQTPGQGLQFLFEYFSETQRNKGNFPGRFSGRQFSNSRSEMNVSTLELGDSALYLCASSLPKIPYNEQFFGPGTRLTVL.

The CDR3 coding sequence is TGTGCCAGCAGCTTAGTCGGACAGGGGACCACATCTGAAGCTTTCTTT. Translating gives CASSLVGQGTTSEAFF. V gene TRBV7-6 combines with J gene TRBJ1-1; 9 bases fit TRBD1. The germline V gene has CDR1 SGHVS and CDR2 FNYEAQ. The CDR3 has 16 residues. The junction had 9 bases not matched to a gene; V was cut back by 1 base and J by 6 bases.

This clonotype was counted between two and nine times. V gene TRBV10-3 combines with J gene TRBJ2-7; D might be TRBD2 (5 bases). V lost 6 bases and J lost 3, with 12 bases in between. The length of the CDR3 is 13 residues. Germline V gene sequence: CDR1 ENHRY, CDR2 SYGVKD. CDR3 region: CAIRPPGNYEQYF. Here the CDR3 DNA reads TGTGCCATCAGACCCCCCGGGAACTACGAGCAGTACTTC.

This clonotype was recorded a few times. The chain uses TRBV7-3 and TRBJ2-5; D is ambiguous. V was cut by 0 bases and J by 1 base, with 9 bases left in between. CDR3 size: 15 residues. Germline CDR1 is SGHTA and CDR2 is FQGTGA. The CDR3 sequence: CASSLTANLQETQYF. CDR3 sequence (DNA): TGTGCCAGCAGCTTAACGGCAAATCTCCAAGAGACCCAGTACTTC.

V usage is TRBV16 and J usage is TRBJ2-7, with D unresolved. This CDR3 has 14 amino acids. Germline loops: CDR1 KGHSY, CDR2 FQNENV. Trimming removed 3 bases at V and 4 bases at J, with 13 bases between. The CDR3 region has the DNA TGTGCCAGCAGCCAGGCTGGTGGTTTTTACGAGCAGTACTTC. Protein product: CASSQAGGFYEQYF.

CDR3 coding DNA: TGTGCCACCAGTGATTCTGGACAGGGGGCAGATACGCAGTATTTT. Protein product: CATSDSGQGADTQYF. The chain couples TRBV24-1 to TRBJ2-3; the match to TRBD1 covers 10 bases. CDR1 and CDR2 (germline): KGHDR, SFDVKD. The CDR3 totals 15 residues. J gave up 4 bases and V 2 bases, and 2 bases lay outside the gene matches.

Sample share makes this clonotype medium-sized. This chain uses TRBV20-1 with TRBJ2-2; no firm D call. This CDR3 comprises 14 residues. The V end was cut by 6 bases, the J end by 0 bases, with 11 bases between. Germline V gene lookup returns CDR1 DFQATT and CDR2 SNEGSKA (reference sequence). The CDR3 DNA is TGCAGTGCCCTGGACGTCGCGAACACCGGGGAGCTGTTTTTT. Its translation is CSALDVANTGELFF.

The rearrangement uses TRBV5-4 and TRBJ1-2; D is undetermined. Looked up from germline, CDR1 is SGHNT and CDR2 is YYREEE (reference sequence). Trimming removed 4 bases from V and 0 bases from J, with 13 bases in between. This CDR3 has 15 amino acids. The CDR3 loop reads CASSLISRSNYGYTF. The CDR3 DNA follows: TGTGCCAGCAGCCTAATCTCCCGATCTAACTATGGCTACACCTTC.

The table lists this clonotype with many counts. The chain couples TRBV5-1 to TRBJ2-6; TRBD2 matches at 7 bases. The V gene end was trimmed by 4 bases and the J gene end by 0 bases; junction bases not matched to a gene: 4. From germline, CDR1 is SGHRS and CDR2 YFSETQ. This CDR3 has 16 amino acids. Here the CDR3 reads CASSSGTHSGANVLTF. The CDR3 coding sequence is TGCGCCAGCAGCAGCGGGACTCACTCTGGGGCCAACGTCCTGACTTTC.

The chain has TRBV3-1 and TRBJ2-1, with a possible D match to TRBD2 (5 bases). The CDR3 spans 14 residues. Germline CDR1 LGHDT, CDR2 YNNKEL (reference sequence). The V end was cut by 5 bases, the J end by 6 bases, with 14 bases between. In DNA, the CDR3 is TGTGCCAGCAGCGAAGCGGACCTCCTCAATGAGCAGTTCTTC. It is translated as CASSEADLLNEQFF.

This clonotype was seen only a few times. V and J are TRBV6-2 or TRBV6-3 and TRBJ1-5; TRBD1 might be the D (5 bases). V lost 11 bases and J 7 bases, leaving 15 bases between the germline ends. This CDR3 has 12 amino acids. Germline lookup yields CDR1 MNHEY and CDR2 SVGEGT. CDR3 DNA sequence: TGTGCCGTCGGGGAGGGACCACAGCCCCAGCATTTT. Protein sequence: CAVGEGPQPQHF.

This chain connects TRBV10-3 to TRBJ2-7, with a tentative D call TRBD1 (5 bases). CDR1 and CDR2 from the germline V gene are ENHRY and SYGVKD. The CDR3 loop spans 15 amino acids. Trimming left V 4 bases short and J 4 bases short, with 17 bases between. The CDR3 DNA reads TGTGCCATCAGTGGATCCCAGGGCCCAAGGTACGAGCAGTACTTC. It codes for CAISGSQGPRYEQYF.

This rearrangement joins TRBV5-1 to TRBJ2-2; D may match TRBD1 or TRBD2 (5 bases each). The germline V gene encodes CDR1 SGHRS and CDR2 YFSETQ. This CDR3 contains 18 residues. Trimming removed 4 bases at V and 1 base at J, with 20 bases between. The CDR3 coding sequence is TGCGCCAGCAGCCGGGGTGGGCGACCAGGGCAGAACACCGGGGAGCTGTTTTTT. This encodes CASSRGGRPGQNTGELFF. Using reference TRBV5-1 and TRBJ2-2 for the parts outside the CDR3, the full variable domain is KAGVTQTPRYLIKTRGQQVTLSCSPISGHRSVSWYQQTPGQGLQFLFEYFSETQRNKGNFPGRFSGRQFSNSRSEMNVSTLELGDSALYLCASSRGGRPGQNTGELFFGEGSRLTVL.